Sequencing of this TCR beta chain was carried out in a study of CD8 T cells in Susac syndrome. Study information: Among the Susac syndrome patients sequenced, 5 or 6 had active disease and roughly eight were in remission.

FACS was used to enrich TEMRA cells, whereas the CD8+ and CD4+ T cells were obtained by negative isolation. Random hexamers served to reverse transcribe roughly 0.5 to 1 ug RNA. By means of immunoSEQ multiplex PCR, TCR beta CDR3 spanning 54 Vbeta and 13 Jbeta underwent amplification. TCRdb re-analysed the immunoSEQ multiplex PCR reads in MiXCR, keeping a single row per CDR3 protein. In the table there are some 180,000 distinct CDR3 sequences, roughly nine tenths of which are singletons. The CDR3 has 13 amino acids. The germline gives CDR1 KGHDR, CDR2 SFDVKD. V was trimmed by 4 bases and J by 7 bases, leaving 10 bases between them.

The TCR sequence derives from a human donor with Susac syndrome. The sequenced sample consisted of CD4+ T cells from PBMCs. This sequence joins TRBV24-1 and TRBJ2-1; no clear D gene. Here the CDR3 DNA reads TGTGCCACCAGTGACACGACTCCGAATGAGCAGTTCTTC. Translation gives CATSDTTPNEQFF.